This T cell receptor beta chain originates from a study of T cells in narcolepsy. Study-level background: Patients with NT1 or NT2 and healthy control donors were enrolled.

V was clipped by 0 bases and J by 7 bases, with 16 bases between them. This CDR3 spans 15 amino acids. Germline assignment: CDR1 SGHRS and CDR2 YFSETQ. Clones were read by immunoSEQ multiplex PCR, and TCRdb kept only the in-frame ones, dropping some. The sample has under 35,000 clones, more than 75% seen once. This clonotype originated in a human donor with narcolepsy. The sample taken for sequencing was CD45RA- memory CD4+ T cells from PBMCs. V usage is TRBV5-1 and J usage is TRBJ1-1; TRBD1 might be the D (5 bases). The CDR3 protein is CASSLAGQGDLEAFF. The CDR3 bases are TGCGCCAGCAGCTTGGCCGGGCAGGGCGATCTTGAAGCTTTCTTT.